This section outlines one T cell receptor beta chain sequence together with its context. Antigen unknown. The junction had 11 bases not matched to a gene; V was cut back by 5 bases and J by 6 bases. From germline, CDR1 is SGHNT and CDR2 YENEEA. This CDR3 is 15 amino acids long. The PCR ran on 60 Vbeta and 13 Jbeta primers. TCRdb keeps only in-frame clones here, not all; method: immunoSEQ multiplex PCR. In total, the table holds roughly 200,000 clones. The data were obtained in a study of cytomegalovirus exposure and HLA in healthy donors. Findings of the study overall: Most observed TCR sequences were rare, whereas some public TCRs were detected in many donors. In a later analysis, HLA-associated beta chains showed higher expansion and lower generation probabilities than comparable chains. It was reported that the classifier diagnosed cytomegalovirus status with high specificity and sensitivity in both the original and validation cohorts.

The sequence was obtained from a girl aged 2 to 9 in good health and CMV-seropositive. V usage is TRBV11-3 and J usage is TRBJ1-2, with 8 bases fitting TRBD1. The specimen sequenced was PBMCs. CDR3 protein: CASSPSGTGSHGYTF. In DNA form, the CDR3 reads TGTGCCAGCAGCCCCAGTGGGACAGGTTCACATGGCTACACCTTC. Full variable domain (remainder filled in from reference TRBV11-3 and TRBJ1-2): EAGVVQSPRYKIIEKKQPVAFWCNPISGHNTLYWYLQNLGQGPELLIRYENEEAVDDSQLPKDRFSAERLKGVDSTLKIQPAELGDSAVYLCASSPSGTGSHGYTFGSGTRLTVV.